These 21 T cell receptor beta chains originate from one sample sequenced in a study of OX40 agonist ivuxolimab in advanced cancers. The data were produced by immunoSEQ multiplex PCR, yet TCRdb's version contains in-frame clones alone and is incomplete. Of over 10,000 clones in the sample, 65% to 80% were seen once. The material was CD4+ or CD8+ T cells sorted from blood, obtained in a trial of the OX40 agonist ivuxolimab. The source of these receptors is an adult with an advanced solid tumor such as melanoma, head and neck, liver or kidney cancer.

The CDR3 region is CASSTYGTASNEQFF. The CDR3 DNA sequence: TGTGCCAGTAGCACCTACGGGACGGCGTCCAATGAGCAGTTCTTC. J is TRBJ2-1 and V is TRBV19; D assignment may be TRBD1 or TRBD2 (5 bases each). Looked up from germline, CDR1 is LNHDA and CDR2 is SQIVND (reference sequence). Trimming shortened V by 6 bases and J by 6 bases, and 18 bases separated the two germline ends. There are 15 residues in the CDR3.

The chain recombines TRBV6-6 with TRBJ2-5; D is ambiguous. The germline CDR1 and CDR2 sequences are MNHNY and SVGAGI (reference sequence). The germline V and J ends were trimmed by 4 bases and 5 bases, with 8 bases remaining between them. The CDR3 length is 12 residues. The CDR3, as DNA: TGTGCCAGCAGTTGGAATTTGGAGACCCAGTACTTC. The encoded protein is CASSWNLETQYF.

This clone occurred once. The chain is built from TRBV6-1 and TRBJ2-1; 10 nucleotides line up with TRBD2. The CDR3 has 15 amino acids. The V gene's germline CDR1 is MNHNS and CDR2 SASEGT. V lost 5 bases, J lost 7 bases, and 8 bases stayed unmatched. The DNA for the CDR3 is TGTGCCAGCAGTATCTTAGCGGGAGGTTTTAATGAGCAGTTCTTC. Its translation is CASSILAGGFNEQFF.

This chain joins TRBV11-2 and TRBJ1-2; D not certain. Looked up from germline, CDR1 is SGHAT and CDR2 is FQNNGV. The V and J ends lost 1 base and 4 bases respectively, with 7 bases between them. The length of the CDR3 is 13 residues. CDR3 residues: CASSLARPYGYTF. As DNA, the CDR3 is TGTGCCAGCAGCTTAGCCAGGCCCTATGGCTACACCTTC.

The chain has TRBV5-6 and TRBJ2-1, with 11 bases fitting TRBD2. This CDR3 is 18 amino acids long. V was clipped by 2 bases and J by 9 bases; unmatched bases: 16. Germline CDR1 is SGHDT and CDR2 is YYEEEE. The chain's CDR3 is CASSFGLVSSGRAAEQFF. In DNA, the CDR3 is TGTGCCAGCAGCTTCGGTTTGGTTAGTAGCGGGAGGGCCGCTGAGCAGTTCTTC.

The rearrangement joins TRBV7-9 to TRBJ1-1; D is undetermined. The V gene's germline CDR1 is SEHNR and CDR2 FQNEAQ (reference sequence). V lost 5 bases to trimming and J lost 5 bases, with 9 bases between them. This CDR3 has 12 amino acids. Here the CDR3 reads CASSPPGTEAFF. The DNA of the CDR3 is TGTGCCAGCAGCCCTCCCGGGACTGAAGCTTTCTTT.

This clone was detected a few times. The gene calls are TRBV9 and TRBJ1-1, with 7 bases lining up with TRBD1. With 4 bases clipped from V and 4 bases from J, the junction kept 13 bases outside the gene matches. The CDR3 consists of 16 residues. In germline, CDR1 is SGDLS, CDR2 YYNGEE. The CDR3 DNA follows: TGTGCCAGCAGCCTTGGGGAGACAGGGAAAGGCACTGAAGCTTTCTTT. It translates to CASSLGETGKGTEAFF.

V gene TRBV7-9 combines with J gene TRBJ1-1, with unresolved D. Per the germline V gene, CDR1 is SEHNR and CDR2 is FQNEAQ (reference sequence). Trimming stripped 2 bases from V and 8 bases from J, with 15 bases between. The CDR3 runs 14 residues. CDR3 sequence (DNA): TGTGCCAGCAGCTTACAGGTTGCCAACCCAGAAGCTTTCTTT. Its translation: CASSLQVANPEAFF.

This rearrangement joins TRBV7-9 to TRBJ2-3; weak D call: TRBD2 (5 bases). There are 13 residues in the CDR3. Germline lookup yields CDR1 SEHNR and CDR2 FQNEAQ (reference sequence). Trimming stripped 5 bases from V and 3 bases from J, with 9 bases between. CDR3 DNA sequence: TGTGCCAGCAGCCTGGAGGTGACAGATACGCAGTATTTT. Amino acids: CASSLEVTDTQYF.

This clone turned up a few times. The rearrangement uses TRBV6-4 and TRBJ1-4, with D possibly TRBD1 on 6 matching bases. The V end lost 5 bases, the J end lost 1 base, and 11 bases lay between the germline ends. This CDR3 is built from 15 residues. In germline, CDR1 is MRHNA, CDR2 SNTAGT. The CDR3 reads CASSLQGGTNEKLFF. The CDR3 DNA is TGTGCCAGCAGTTTACAGGGAGGAACTAATGAAAAACTGTTTTTT.

Only one count was recorded for this clone. The chain recombines TRBV7-9 with TRBJ1-5, with a possible D match to TRBD1 (5 bases). Germline CDR1 reads SEHNR; CDR2 reads FQNEAQ (reference sequence). The CDR3 covers 14 residues. V dropped 5 bases and J dropped 0 bases, with 8 bases sitting between them. In DNA, the CDR3 is TGTGCCAGCAGCCCAACAGGTAGCAATCAGCCCCAGCATTTT. Amino acid sequence: CASSPTGSNQPQHF. The variable domain in full, completed from reference TRBV7-9 and TRBJ1-5, reads DTGVSQNPRHKITKRGQNVTFRCDPISEHNRLYWYRQTLGQGPEFLTYFQNEAQLEKSRLLSDRFSAERPKGSFSTLEIQRTEQGDSAMYLCASSPTGSNQPQHFGDGTRLSIL.

This clone ranks as medium-sized. One junction end does not reproduce the germline sequence, and a read error may be involved. This chain connects TRBV2 to TRBJ1-1; TRBD1 might be the D (6 bases). The CDR3 has 11 amino acids. Germline CDR1 and CDR2: SNHLY and FYNNEI. This chain's CDR3 is CVWGANTEAFF. CDR3 nucleotides: TGCGTGTGGGGGGCGAACACTGAAGCTTTCTTT.

The chain has TRBV9 and TRBJ2-3, with 10 bases that match TRBD1. The trim removed 3 bases at V and 0 bases at J, leaving 1 base unmatched. The CDR3 is 15 amino acids. Looked up from germline, CDR1 is SGDLS and CDR2 is YYNGEE. Written as DNA, the CDR3 is TGTGCCAGCAGCGAGGACAGGGGGAGCACAGATACGCAGTATTTT. Translation: CASSEDRGSTDTQYF. The full variable domain, rest sourced from reference TRBV9 and TRBJ2-3, is DSGVTQTPKHLITATGQRVTLRCSPRSGDLSVYWYQQSLDQGLQFLIQYYNGEERAKGNILERFSAQQFPDLHSELNLSSLELGDSALYFCASSEDRGSTDTQYFGPGTRLTVL.

By its share, this clone is medium-sized. Other DNA sequences in the sample encode the same CDR3. The chain employs TRBV27 and TRBJ2-1; D is possibly TRBD1 (5 bases). CDR3 size: 14 residues. The germline V gene has CDR1 MNHEY and CDR2 SMNVEV (reference sequence). Trimming removed 2 bases from V and 4 bases from J, with 9 bases in between. As DNA, the CDR3 is TGTGCCAGCAGTTTAGGGGCAGGGTACAATGAGCAGTTCTTC. Translating it yields CASSLGAGYNEQFF.

Only a few counts were recorded for this clone. The J gene is TRBJ1-1, the V gene TRBV5-5; D is unresolved. CDR1 SGHKS and CDR2 YYEKEE come from the germline V gene (reference sequence). Between the trimmed V and J ends, which lost 0 bases and 3 bases, there was a span of 3 bases. This CDR3 has 12 residues. CDR3 sequence: CASSLGYTEAFF. The CDR3 region has the DNA TGTGCCAGCAGCTTGGGCTACACTGAAGCTTTCTTT.

This clone is categorized as medium-sized (0.01 to 0.1%). J is TRBJ2-6 and V is TRBV7-3; 10 bases map to TRBD1. Per the germline V gene, CDR1 is SGHTA and CDR2 is FQGTGA. The V and J ends lost 5 bases and 1 base, in that order; junction bases with no gene match: 8. The CDR3 contains 18 residues. The CDR3 nucleotides read TGTGCCAGCAGCCCTAGGGACAGGGGATTGTCTGGGGCCAACGTCCTGACTTTC. Residues: CASSPRDRGLSGANVLTF.

V is TRBV10-2 and J is TRBJ2-4; D may be TRBD1 or TRBD2 (6 bases each). The germline V and J ends were trimmed by 2 bases and 0 bases, with 14 bases remaining between them. The CDR3 spans 17 residues. Per germline, CDR1 WSHSY and CDR2 SAAADI. This chain's CDR3 is CASSETGGALAKNIQYF. The CDR3 DNA is TGCGCCAGCAGTGAGACCGGGGGCGCGCTAGCCAAAAACATTCAGTACTTC.

The gene calls are TRBV5-7 and TRBJ2-7, with 10 bases aligning to TRBD2. TRBV5-7 is noted as an ORF with a role that remains uncertain. CDR3 size: 14 residues. V gave up 4 bases and J gave up 2 bases; unmatched junction bases: 3. CDR3 sequence reads: CASSAGTSAYEQYF. CDR3 DNA sequence: TGTGCCAGCAGCGCCGGGACTAGCGCCTACGAGCAGTACTTC.

The chain recombines TRBV5-1 with TRBJ2-7, with 8 nucleotides matching TRBD1. Unmatched junction bases numbered 6, after V lost 7 bases and J lost 3 bases. CDR1 and CDR2 (germline): SGHRS, YFSETQ. CDR3 length: 13 amino acids. The CDR3 coding sequence is TGCGCCAGCCGTGGACAGGGAGGCTACGAGCAGTACTTC. The encoded protein is CASRGQGGYEQYF.

The chain is built from TRBV9 and TRBJ1-1, with a possible D match to TRBD1 (6 bases). The CDR3 has 13 residues. V lost 0 bases and J 6 bases, leaving 9 bases between the germline ends. Germline loops: CDR1 SGDLS, CDR2 YYNGEE. The chain's CDR3 is CASSVGGTPEAFF. Written as DNA, the CDR3 is TGTGCCAGCAGCGTAGGGGGGACACCTGAAGCTTTCTTT.

This chain connects TRBV5-1 to TRBJ2-7; 7 nucleotides agree with TRBD2. This CDR3 has 15 amino acids. Per the germline V gene, CDR1 is SGHRS and CDR2 is YFSETQ. Trimming at V came to 2 bases and at J to 2 bases, leaving 7 bases not matched to a gene. This CDR3 is CASSFWREFPYEQYF. CDR3 nucleotide sequence: TGCGCCAGCAGCTTTTGGCGGGAGTTTCCCTACGAGCAGTACTTC.